A single sample gave rise to the 8 T cell receptor beta chains below, sequenced in a study of blood T cells in healthy people across ages. Alongside a J-beta primer mix, a sample-barcoded 5' primer served in a second PCR lasting about 7 to 12 cycles. TCRdb passed the 5' RACE reads through MiXCR, listing each CDR3 protein once. The sample holds 700,000 to 1,000,000 distinct CDR3 sequences; around 42% are singletons and the top ten take roughly 19%. Material for sequencing was blood. These TCRs come from a man between 60 and 75 years old in good health.

This clonotype was seen only a few times. The rearrangement uses TRBV2 and TRBJ2-1, with 9 positions matching TRBD2. Germline-derived CDR1 and CDR2 are SNHLY and FYNNEI. J was trimmed by 9 bases and V by 2 bases; bases with no gene match: 8. The CDR3 totals 15 residues. CDR3: CASSELGLAGGEQFF. The CDR3 DNA is TGTGCCAGCAGTGAATTGGGACTAGCAGGTGGTGAGCAGTTCTTC.

This chain connects TRBV6-1 to TRBJ1-5; D is perhaps TRBD1 (5 bases). The CDR3 is 14 residues long. CDR1 and CDR2 from the germline V gene are MNHNS and SASEGT. The ends were cut back, 6 bases at V and 0 bases at J, with 9 bases in the middle. The CDR3 bases are TGTGCCAGCAGACCGGGGGATAGCAATCAGCCCCAGCATTTT. As protein: CASRPGDSNQPQHF.

The chain has TRBV20-1 and TRBJ1-5; tentatively, D is TRBD1 (5 bases). The CDR3 spans 13 residues. The V gene's germline CDR1 is DFQATT and CDR2 SNEGSKA (reference sequence). The V end was cut by 2 bases, the J end by 6 bases, with 11 bases between. Here the CDR3 DNA reads TGCAGTGCTAGACAGGGATTAGGTCAGCCCCAGCATTTT. Translated, it gives CSARQGLGQPQHF.

The chain combines TRBV7-2 with TRBJ2-5; D perhaps matches TRBD2 (6 bases). The CDR3 loop spans 13 amino acids. Germline loops: CDR1 SGHTA, CDR2 FQGNSA. The germline V and J ends were trimmed by 3 bases and 5 bases, with 10 bases remaining between them. CDR3 bases: TGTGCCAGCAGCTTGCAAGCGGGTGAGACCCAGTACTTC. This codes for CASSLQAGETQYF.

The V gene is TRBV20-1, the J gene TRBJ2-1, with 10 bases aligning to TRBD1. V trimming: 2 bases; J trimming: 5 bases; junction bases outside the gene matches: 3. CDR1 DFQATT and CDR2 SNEGSKA come from the germline V gene (reference sequence). The CDR3 is 14 residues long. CDR3 residues: CSARWDRGHNEQFF. CDR3 bases: TGCAGTGCTAGATGGGACAGGGGACACAATGAGCAGTTCTTC.

This clonotype was seen just once. This sequence may be a read error, since a much larger clone differs from it by one base. The chain combines TRBV29-1 with TRBJ2-7, with D hard to call. The CDR3 length is 11 residues. Germline-derived CDR1 and CDR2 are SQVTM and ANQGSEA. CDR3 in DNA: TGCAGCGGTGAACAGACCTACGAGCAGTACTTC. Residues: CSGEQTYEQYF.

The V call is TRBV2, the J call TRBJ1-5, with D hard to call. The CDR3 spans 14 residues. The V gene lost 5 bases and the J gene lost 3 bases, with 11 bases spanning the gap. Germline CDR1 reads SNHLY; CDR2 reads FYNNEI. As DNA, the CDR3 is TGTGCCAGCAGTCGGCGGGGTCACAATCAGCCCCAGCATTTT. Protein sequence: CASSRRGHNQPQHF.

This clonotype has a handful of counts. This rearrangement joins TRBV29-1 to TRBJ1-1, with 7 bases lining up with TRBD1. Unmatched junction bases numbered 4, after V lost 5 bases and J lost 1 base. This CDR3 comprises 13 residues. The V gene's germline CDR1 is SQVTM and CDR2 ANQGSEA. DNA of the CDR3: TGCAGCGTTCCGGGACAGAGGAACACTGAAGCTTTCTTT. Translated, it gives CSVPGQRNTEAFF.